This T cell receptor beta chain was documented in a study of regulatory T cells in long-lasting Graves disease. Sequencing libraries for TCR beta were prepared with iRepertoire HTBI primers and Arm-PCR of CDR3 regions. Each CDR3 protein is one row after TCRdb ran MiXCR on the multiplex PCR reads. The profile shows 450,000 to 500,000 distinct CDR3 sequences, about a sixth of them singletons. Described time point: newly diagnosed GD, antithyroid drugs for less than 3 months. The TCR library was prepared using RNA isolated from PBMCs. Germline values: CDR1 SEHNR, CDR2 FQNEAQ (reference sequence). The CDR3 covers 18 residues. Trimming took 5 bases from V and 0 from J; bases not matched to a gene: 12. The table lists this clonotype with many counts. These data are also associated with another study on T cells in Graves' hyperthyroidism and ophthalmopathy. That work adds: Orbital computed tomography, thyroid ultrasound, serum thyroxine and TRAb, and clinical symptoms together informed the diagnoses. Blood samples included most of the expanded thyroid clonotypes exceeding 0.001.

The receptor was isolated from a man aged 40-50 years with Graves disease. J is TRBJ2-1 and V is TRBV7-9; 8 bases line up with TRBD2. This material consisted of peripheral blood mononuclear cells (PBMCs), taken at new diagnosis, from a patient treated with antithyroid drugs. For the CDR3, the DNA is TGTGCCAGCAGCCCCCAGACTAGCGCCCTGAGCTCCTACAATGAGCAGTTCTTC. Residues: CASSPQTSALSSYNEQFF.